The present TCR beta chain was sequenced within a study of T cells in localized non-small cell lung cancer. This clone was seen more than once but under ten times. Some clones are missing from TCRdb's copy, which holds only in-frame ones; the method was immunoSEQ multiplex PCR. The sample includes 1,500 to 2,000 clones, 20% to 25% of them seen just once. The CDR3 contains 15 residues. The germline V gene encodes CDR1 MGHDK and CDR2 SYGVNS. V was clipped by 3 bases and J by 2 bases, with 13 bases between them. The receptor's source is a male donor older than 55 with stage I lung adenocarcinoma. The chain joins TRBV25-1 to TRBJ1-1; weak D call: TRBD1 (6 bases). Sequenced here: lung tumor tissue, sampled before any cancer treatment. For the CDR3, the DNA is TGTGCCAGCAGTGACAGGGGCGCAGCCAACACTGAAGCTTTCTTT. Amino acids: CASSDRGAANTEAFF.